The rows below give T cell receptor beta chains drawn from one sample of a study of blood T cell repertoires in COVID-19. The protocol was immunoSEQ multiplex PCR, while the TCRdb copy is restricted to in-frame clones and leaves out a portion. Of some 190,000 clones in the sample, about 80% were seen once. Sequencing was carried out using peripheral blood. The source of these receptors is a man aged 55 to 70 with acute or convalescent COVID-19. CDR3s include the opening cysteine and the closing phenylalanine or tryptophan. A D gene is named only where the DNA matches it firmly. Clone sizes are given selectively: once, few, many, or a class where the clone is expanded.

cdr3_nt cdr3_aa v_call clone_size j_call cdr3_length d_call
TGTGCCAGCAGCTCGACCGTCCCGGTAGCGGGAGGTGCAGATACGCAGTATTTT CASSSTVPVAGGADTQYF TRBV5-4 . TRBJ2-3 18 TRBD2
TGTGCCAGCAGCCAAGTCCTGGGACAGGGCACGAACACCATATATTTT CASSQVLGQGTNTIYF TRBV4-2 . TRBJ1-3 16 TRBD1
TGTGCCACCAGTGACGGGGGACTAGCCAAAAACATTCAGTACTTC CATSDGGLAKNIQYF TRBV24-1 . TRBJ2-4 15 .
TGTGCCAGCAGTTACGCTAGAGTTCACAATGAGCAGTTCTTC CASSYARVHNEQFF TRBV6-2/TRBV6-3 . TRBJ2-1 14 .
TGCGCCAGCAGTCAATCAACGGGGAGGGATGGCTACACCTTC CASSQSTGRDGYTF TRBV23-1 once TRBJ1-2 14 .
TGTGCCAGCTCACCCCCCGGACAGGGAGGACAGCCCCAGCATTTT CASSPPGQGGQPQHF TRBV18 once TRBJ1-5 15 TRBD1
TGTGCCAGTAGTAAAGGGGCAGCTCCTAACTATGGCTACACCTTC CASSKGAAPNYGYTF TRBV19 . TRBJ1-2 15 .
TGTGCCACCTTAGGCGGCACTGAAGCTTTCTTT CATLGGTEAFF TRBV19 . TRBJ1-1 11 .
TGTGCCAGCTCACCACTAGGACAGGAGCAAGAGACCCAGTACTTC CASSPLGQEQETQYF TRBV18 . TRBJ2-5 15 TRBD1
TGTGCCAGCAGCGCTCAGGGAACCGGGGAGCTGTTTTTT CASSAQGTGELFF TRBV7-3 once TRBJ2-2 13 .
TGTGCCAGCTCACCACGACAGGGGGCAGGCGAGCAGTACTTC CASSPRQGAGEQYF TRBV18 . TRBJ2-7 14 TRBD1
TGTGCCAGCAGGCTACAGGGGACGCCGTTAAAATTCTTT CASRLQGTPLKFF TRBV27 . TRBJ1-1 13 TRBD1
TGTGCCAGCAGCTCTATCGAACAGGGACGTGGGGGCTACACCTTC CASSSIEQGRGGYTF TRBV7-9 . TRBJ1-2 15 .
TGTGCCAGCAGCTTAAACAGGGCGGGCGAGCAGTACTTC CASSLNRAGEQYF TRBV11-1 . TRBJ2-7 13 .
TGTGCCAGCAGCCGTGACAGGGTGCCCCTCCACTTT CASSRDRVPLHF TRBV7-9 . TRBJ1-6 12 TRBD1
TGTGCCAGCAGCCAAGAGAGCGGGGGGGCCTCTGAGCAGTTCTTC CASSQESGGASEQFF TRBV4-2 once TRBJ2-1 15 TRBD2
TGTGCCAGCAGTGAGGGAGGGGATAACAATTCACCCCTCCACTTT CASSEGGDNNSPLHF TRBV2 . TRBJ1-6 15 .
TGTGCCAGCTCACCACGCGGTTATAGCAATCAGCCCCAGCATTTT CASSPRGYSNQPQHF TRBV18 . TRBJ1-5 15 .
TGTGCCAGCAGTTTTAATGGGAGAGGGGAGCAGTTCTTC CASSFNGRGEQFF TRBV27 . TRBJ2-1 13 .
TGTGCCAGCAGTGGCCGGACAGGGGGCACGAACACTGAAGCTTTCTTT CASSGRTGGTNTEAFF TRBV6-1 . TRBJ1-1 16 TRBD1
TGTGCCAGCAGTTACTCGGGACTGAACTATGGCTACACCTTC CASSYSGLNYGYTF TRBV6-5 once TRBJ1-2 14 .
TGTGCCACCAGTGACTTCACTAGCGGGAGGGTGAAAGATACGCAGTATTTT CATSDFTSGRVKDTQYF TRBV24-1 . TRBJ2-3 17 TRBD2
TGTGCCAGCAGCAGCGGAGGAAACACCATATATTTT CASSSGGNTIYF TRBV11-3 . TRBJ1-3 12 .
TGTGCCAGCAGTACCATTGGACAGGGAAATGAGCAGTTCTTC CASSTIGQGNEQFF TRBV27 . TRBJ2-1 14 TRBD1
TGTGCCTGGGAACCGGGGGTCAATGAGCAGTTCTTC CAWEPGVNEQFF TRBV30 . TRBJ2-1 12 .
TGTGCCAGCAGCTTCCTACAGGGGGCGAACACCGGGGAGCTGTTTTTT CASSFLQGANTGELFF TRBV7-2 . TRBJ2-2 16 TRBD1